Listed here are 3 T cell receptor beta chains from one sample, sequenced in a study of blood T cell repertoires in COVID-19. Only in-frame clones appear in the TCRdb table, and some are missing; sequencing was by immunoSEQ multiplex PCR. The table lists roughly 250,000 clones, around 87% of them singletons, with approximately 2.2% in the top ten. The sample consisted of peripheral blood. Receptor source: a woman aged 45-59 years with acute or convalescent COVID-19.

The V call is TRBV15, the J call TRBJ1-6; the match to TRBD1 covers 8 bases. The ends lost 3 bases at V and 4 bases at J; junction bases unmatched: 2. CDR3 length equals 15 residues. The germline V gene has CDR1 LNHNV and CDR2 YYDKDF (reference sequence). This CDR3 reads CATSRDREYNSPLHF. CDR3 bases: TGTGCCACCAGCAGGGACAGGGAATATAATTCACCCCTCCACTTT.

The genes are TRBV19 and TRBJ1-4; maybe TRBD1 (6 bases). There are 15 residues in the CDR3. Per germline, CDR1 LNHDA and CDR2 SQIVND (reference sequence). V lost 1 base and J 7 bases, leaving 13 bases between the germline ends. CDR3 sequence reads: CASSIGTGSFEKLFF. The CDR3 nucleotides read TGTGCCAGTAGTATAGGCACAGGGAGTTTTGAAAAACTGTTTTTT. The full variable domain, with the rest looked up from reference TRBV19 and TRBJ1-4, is DGGITQSPKYLFRKEGQNVTLSCEQNLNHDAMYWYRQDPGQGLRLIYYSQIVNDFQKGDIAEGYSVSREKKESFPLTVTSAQKNPTAFYLCASSIGTGSFEKLFFGSGTQLSVL.

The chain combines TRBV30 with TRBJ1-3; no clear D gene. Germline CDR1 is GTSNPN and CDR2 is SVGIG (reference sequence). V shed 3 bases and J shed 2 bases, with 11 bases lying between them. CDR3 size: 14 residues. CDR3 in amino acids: CAWSLTRPGNTIYF. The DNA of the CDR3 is TGTGCCTGGAGCTTGACACGGCCTGGAAACACCATATATTTT.